The text below deals with one T cell receptor beta chain. Clones were sequenced by immunoSEQ multiplex PCR, and TCRdb holds only the in-frame ones, with some missing. The data show approximately 290,000 clones, around 85% seen once. This record comes from a study of blood T cell repertoires in COVID-19. With 8 bases clipped from V and 2 bases from J, the junction kept 5 bases outside the gene matches. CDR1 and CDR2 (germline): SGHRS, YFSETQ. The CDR3 loop spans 13 amino acids. Recruited during active infection, patients (from Seattle) were subsequently followed longitudinally. Sequenced material: peripheral blood. The sequence derives from a human donor with COVID-19, enrolled during active disease. The donor label of this sample is uncertain. This chain joins TRBV5-1 and TRBJ2-3; 7 positions match TRBD2. The CDR3 region is CASAAGTTDTQYF. For the CDR3, the DNA is TGCGCCAGTGCAGCGGGAACCACAGATACGCAGTATTTT.